Below, 24 T cell receptor beta chains from the same sample are listed, as sequenced in a study of beta chain features in type 1 diabetes. Findings and limits, study-wide: Shortening of TCRB CDR3s, moderate but significant, appeared in all four CD4+ subsets of Type 1 diabetes patients.

Their antigens remain unidentified. Expressed TCRB transcripts were sequenced after all isolated RNA was converted to cDNA. The protocol was immunoSEQ multiplex PCR, while the TCRdb copy is restricted to in-frame clones and leaves out a portion. The sample has approximately 150,000 clones, approximately 13% seen once. Sequencing was done on a sample of central memory CD4+ T cells from blood. These receptor sequences come from a man younger than 30 with type 1 diabetes.

This chain connects TRBV2 to TRBJ2-5; D possibly corresponds to TRBD1 (6 bases). Trimming cost V 7 bases and J 5 bases, with 17 bases left between them. The CDR3 consists of 14 residues. The germline V gene has CDR1 SNHLY and CDR2 FYNNEI. The CDR3 here is CASNRDRQEETQYF. The DNA of the CDR3 is TGTGCCAGCAATAGAGACAGGCAGGAGGAGACCCAGTACTTC. Variable domain in full (rest from reference TRBV2 and TRBJ2-5): EPEVTQTPSHQVTQMGQEVILRCVPISNHLYFYWYRQILGQKVEFLVSFYNNEISEKSEIFDDQFSVERPDGSNFTLKIRSTKLEDSAMYFCASNRDRQEETQYFGPGTRLLVL.

This clone was detected many times. The rearrangement links TRBV29-1 to TRBJ2-4; maybe TRBD2 (7 bases). Germline loops: CDR1 SQVTM, CDR2 ANQGSEA. The CDR3 length is 13 residues. V was pared by 7 bases and J by 8 bases, with 18 bases between. The CDR3 DNA is TGCAGCGCCCTACGGGGGGCCGGGGACATTCAGTACTTC. Protein product: CSALRGAGDIQYF.

This clone was counted ten times or more. The chain couples TRBV29-1 to TRBJ2-7; D call uncertain. CDR1 SQVTM and CDR2 ANQGSEA come from the germline V gene. The CDR3 runs to 13 residues. V shed 3 bases and J shed 7 bases, with 16 bases lying between them. CDR3 protein: CSVEGSLPNEQYF. The CDR3 DNA reads TGCAGCGTTGAGGGATCCCTTCCAAATGAGCAGTACTTC.

This clone has a handful of counts. The chain joins TRBV6-5 to TRBJ1-3, with 8 bases identical to TRBD1. The CDR3 is 13 residues long. Trimming removed 8 bases from V and 4 bases from J; junction bases left unmatched: 4. The germline CDR1 and CDR2 sequences are MNHEY and SVGAGI. The CDR3 spells CASSRGRGNTIYF. The CDR3, as DNA: TGTGCCAGCTCCAGGGGGCGAGGAAACACCATATATTTT.

The chain recombines TRBV5-4 with TRBJ2-7; 10 nucleotides match TRBD1. The CDR3 consists of 15 residues. V lost 4 bases to trimming and J lost 4 bases; unmatched junction nucleotides: 8. From germline, CDR1 is SGHNT and CDR2 YYREEE (reference sequence). The CDR3 DNA reads TGTGCCAGCAGCCCGACAGGGGGCGAGTCGTACGAGCAGTACTTC. Translating gives CASSPTGGESYEQYF. Combining the CDR3 with reference TRBV5-4 and TRBJ2-7 gives the whole variable domain ETGVTQSPTHLIKTRGQQVTLRCSSQSGHNTVSWYQQALGQGPQFIFQYYREEENGRGNFPPRFSGLQFPNYSSELNVNALELDDSALYLCASSPTGGESYEQYFGPGTRLTVT.

This clone appeared a few times. The V gene is TRBV6-5, the J gene TRBJ2-5, with D perhaps given as TRBD1 or TRBD2 (6 bases each). V lost 6 bases to trimming and J lost 5 bases, with 19 bases between them. Germline-derived CDR1 and CDR2 are MNHEY and SVGAGI. This CDR3 spans 15 amino acids. The CDR3 here is CASSLPRGGLETQYF. CDR3 sequence (DNA): TGTGCCAGCAGCCTCCCTCGAGGGGGGTTGGAGACCCAGTACTTC.

This clone has only a few counts. The chain uses TRBV30 and TRBJ1-1, with D maybe TRBD1 (6 bases). This CDR3 region has 15 residues. Germline-derived CDR1 and CDR2 are GTSNPN and SVGIG (reference sequence). The ends were cut back, 0 bases at V and 3 bases at J, with 14 bases in the middle. Written as DNA, the CDR3 is TGTGCCTGGAGTGTACTCAGGGGCCTTGACACTGAAGCTTTCTTT. As protein: CAWSVLRGLDTEAFF.

The CDR3 nucleotides are TGTGCCTGCCGCTGGCCTTTATCCTACGAGCAGTACTTC. Its protein product is CACRWPLSYEQYF. The chain couples TRBV27 to TRBJ2-7, with D hard to call. V dropped 11 bases and J dropped 1 base, with 15 bases sitting between them. The CDR3 totals 13 residues. Germline lookup yields CDR1 MNHEY and CDR2 SMNVEV (reference sequence).

V and J are TRBV25-1 and TRBJ2-6; D gene unclear. The CDR3 extends over 16 amino acids. V dropped 5 bases and J dropped 4 bases, with 15 bases sitting between them. Germline CDR1 is MGHDK and CDR2 is SYGVNS. The CDR3 coding sequence is TGTGCCAGCAGTCGCATTCAAAATATGGGGGCCAACGTCCTGACTTTC. It is translated as CASSRIQNMGANVLTF.

The sample holds a few counts of this clone. The rearrangement uses TRBV2 and TRBJ1-4; 8 bases fit TRBD1. The CDR3 contains 15 residues. Trimming removed 5 bases from V and 7 bases from J; junction bases left unmatched: 9. In germline, CDR1 is SNHLY, CDR2 FYNNEI. Here the CDR3 reads CASSPDRGGSEKLFF. The CDR3 DNA reads as TGTGCCAGCAGTCCCGACAGGGGAGGGAGTGAAAAACTGTTTTTT.

This chain connects TRBV30 to TRBJ2-5; the D is unclear. The germline V and J ends were trimmed by 1 base and 5 bases, with 11 bases remaining between them. The CDR3 length is 13 residues. CDR1 and CDR2 (germline): GTSNPN, SVGIG (reference sequence). The CDR3 nucleotides are TGTGCCTGGAGTGGGAGACTCTGGGAGACCCAGTACTTC. Translated, it gives CAWSGRLWETQYF.

This rearrangement joins TRBV27 to TRBJ2-3; perhaps TRBD1 as D (6 bases). CDR1 is MNHEY and CDR2 is SMNVEV in the germline V gene (reference sequence). The V end was cut by 4 bases, the J end by 2 bases, with 16 bases between. The length of the CDR3 is 16 residues. The CDR3 nucleotides read TGTGCCAGCAGTTGGTATTACAGGGAAAACACAGATACGCAGTATTTT. This gives the protein CASSWYYRENTDTQYF.

This clone has at least ten counts. The CDR3 spells CSVSGQAMNYGYTF. The CDR3 DNA follows: TGCAGCGTATCGGGACAGGCGATGAACTATGGCTACACCTTC. V gene TRBV29-1 combines with J gene TRBJ1-2, with 8 positions matching TRBD1. The CDR3 totals 14 residues. Looked up from germline, CDR1 is SQVTM and CDR2 is ANQGSEA. The V and J ends lost 6 bases and 2 bases, in that order; junction bases with no gene match: 8. Based on the CDR3 plus reference TRBV29-1 and TRBJ1-2, the full variable domain is SAVISQKPSRDICQRGTSLTIQCQVDSQVTMMFWYRQQPGQSLTLIATANQGSEATYESGFVIDKFPISRPNLTFSTLTVSNMSPEDSSIYLCSVSGQAMNYGYTFGSGTRLTVV.

This clone was counted only a few times. This sequence joins TRBV29-1 and TRBJ1-1; D ambiguous. The V and J ends lost 1 base and 4 bases respectively, with 7 bases between them. Germline V CDR1 and CDR2: SQVTM, ANQGSEA. There are 12 residues in the CDR3. In DNA, the CDR3 is TGCAGCGTTGAAGTCAGCTCCACTGAAGCTTTCTTT. This codes for CSVEVSSTEAFF. Using reference TRBV29-1 and TRBJ1-1 for the parts outside the CDR3, the full variable domain is SAVISQKPSRDICQRGTSLTIQCQVDSQVTMMFWYRQQPGQSLTLIATANQGSEATYESGFVIDKFPISRPNLTFSTLTVSNMSPEDSSIYLCSVEVSSTEAFFGQGTRLTVV.

The chain recombines TRBV7-2 with TRBJ2-7; no definite D call. Germline V lookup: CDR1 SGHTA, CDR2 FQGNSA. The CDR3 contains 15 residues. V lost 5 bases and J 1 base, leaving 15 bases between the germline ends. The CDR3 region has the DNA TGTGCCAGCAGCCCCCCGGCATGGCTGTCCTACGAGCAGTACTTC. Its protein product is CASSPPAWLSYEQYF.

The chain uses TRBV6-5 and TRBJ1-4; D unclear. CDR1 is MNHEY, CDR2 SVGAGI, per germline. Trimming left V 6 bases short and J 3 bases short, with 8 bases between. The CDR3 spans 13 residues. Here the CDR3 DNA reads TGTGCCAGCAGAAGGTTAGCTAATGAAAAACTGTTTTTT. Protein product: CASRRLANEKLFF.

The chain is built from TRBV28 and TRBJ2-2; D is perhaps TRBD1 (6 bases). Deletions cut 10 bases from V and 6 bases from J, with 18 bases between. The CDR3 is made up of 14 amino acids. Germline V gives CDR1 MDHEN, CDR2 SYDVKM. Here the CDR3 reads CATLNRDQAGELFF. In DNA, the CDR3 is TGTGCCACCCTTAACAGGGACCAGGCCGGGGAGCTGTTTTTT.

A few counts support this clone. The genes are TRBV7-9 and TRBJ1-6; D might be TRBD1 (5 bases). The CDR3 loop spans 15 amino acids. Deletions cut 5 bases from V and 3 bases from J, with 11 bases between. Germline values: CDR1 SEHNR, CDR2 FQNEAQ (reference sequence). As DNA, the CDR3 is TGTGCCAGCAGCCCAGGACAAGACTATAATTCACCCCTCCACTTT. This translates into CASSPGQDYNSPLHF.

The J gene is TRBJ2-1, the V gene TRBV11-2; 7 nucleotides line up with TRBD2. Germline V gene data show CDR1 as SGHAT and CDR2 as FQNNGV. After removal of 5 bases from V and 7 bases from J, the junction contained 5 bases not matched to a gene. The CDR3 spans 13 residues. The CDR3 region has the DNA TGTGCCAGCAGCACCCAACTAGCGAATGAGCAGTTCTTC. The encoded protein is CASSTQLANEQFF. Together with reference TRBV11-2 and TRBJ2-1, the CDR3 gives the full variable domain: EAGVAQSPRYKIIEKRQSVAFWCNPISGHATLYWYQQILGQGPKLLIQFQNNGVVDDSQLPKDRFSAERLKGVDSTLKIQPAKLEDSAVYLCASSTQLANEQFFGPGTRLTVL.

The chain carries TRBV7-2 and TRBJ2-3, with 12 nucleotides matching TRBD2. Trimming took 5 bases from V and 5 from J; bases not matched to a gene: 5. Germline V gene data show CDR1 as SGHTA and CDR2 as FQGNSA. This CDR3 spans 15 amino acids. The CDR3 nucleotides are TGTGCCAGCAGCCCAGAGGGACTAGCGGGAGATACGCAGTATTTT. It is translated as CASSPEGLAGDTQYF.

This clone was counted between two and nine times. This chain joins TRBV6-6 and TRBJ1-2; TRBD1 might be the D (5 bases). This CDR3 spans 13 amino acids. The V end was cut by 6 bases, the J end by 0 bases, with 8 bases between. Germline CDR1 MNHNY, CDR2 SVGAGI (reference sequence). This CDR3 is CASRDTTNYGYTF. The CDR3 bases are TGTGCCAGCAGGGACACCACTAACTATGGCTACACCTTC.

The rearrangement joins TRBV5-1 to TRBJ2-7, with TRBD2 matching over 10 bases. The CDR3 sequence is 16 residues long. Germline V gene lookup returns CDR1 SGHRS and CDR2 YFSETQ. V gave up 1 base and J gave up 1 base; unmatched junction bases: 5. Written as DNA, the CDR3 is TGCGCCAGCAGCTTGACCGGGACTAGCGAATCCTACGAGCAGTACTTC. As protein: CASSLTGTSESYEQYF.

In this sample, this clone turned up a few times. The chain combines TRBV29-1 with TRBJ1-5, with D perhaps matching TRBD1 (6 bases). The CDR3 runs 14 residues. The germline CDR1 and CDR2 sequences are SQVTM and ANQGSEA. V gave up 7 bases and J gave up 6 bases, with 19 bases separating them. CDR3 sequence (DNA): TGCAGCGCTTTAACAGGGTATGAGGGTCAGCCCCAGCATTTT. Translated, it gives CSALTGYEGQPQHF. Supplemented by reference TRBV29-1 and TRBJ1-5, the full variable domain reads SAVISQKPSRDICQRGTSLTIQCQVDSQVTMMFWYRQQPGQSLTLIATANQGSEATYESGFVIDKFPISRPNLTFSTLTVSNMSPEDSSIYLCSALTGYEGQPQHFGDGTRLSIL.

The V call is TRBV11-2, the J call TRBJ1-2; no clear D gene. Germline CDR1 and CDR2: SGHAT and FQNNGV. This CDR3 spans 12 amino acids. The V end lost 0 bases, the J end lost 6 bases, and 5 bases lay between the germline ends. This CDR3 reads CASSLEVNGYTF. The CDR3 nucleotides are TGTGCCAGCAGCTTAGAGGTGAATGGCTACACCTTC.